This T cell receptor (beta chain) was sequenced in a study of graft-versus-host responses after intestinal transplantation. Findings and caveats of the study: The authors found GvH clones in recipient marrow, some appearing first in ileum or blood.

Trimming took 7 bases from V and 1 from J, leaving 14 bases between them. This CDR3 has 14 amino acids. Germline CDR1 and CDR2: MDHEN and SYDVKM. About this clone itself: Its antigen is unidentified.

Assay used: immunoSEQ multiplex PCR; TCRdb lists only in-frame clones, some missing. The sample includes approximately 49,000 clones, approximately 96% seen only once; the top ten take roughly 0.21%. The TCR originated in a human donor who was the organ donor for an intestinal transplant. V is TRBV28 and J is TRBJ2-7; no clear D. The sequences come from unstimulated CD8+ T cells sorted from spleen or lymph node cells, collected before transplant. The DNA of the CDR3 is TGTGCCAGCACTCTCAGGTTAAGTTCCTACGAGCAGTACTTC. This gives the protein CASTLRLSSYEQYF.